This is a list of T cell receptor beta chains from one sample in a study of T cell responses to AZD1222 COVID-19 vaccine. Only in-frame clones appear in the TCRdb table, and some are missing; sequencing was by immunoSEQ multiplex PCR. Of roughly 13,000 clones in the sample, more than 80% were seen once. The source was peripheral blood, collected 28 days after the second AZD1222 dose. These receptors were collected from an adult who received the AZD1222 COVID-19 vaccine. Each CDR3 is given with its conserved first and last residue. The order of the fields is V gene, clone size, D gene, J gene, CDR3 protein, CDR3 DNA. D genes are given only for firm matches. Clone size is not always given. Where it is, it says once, few, many or a class for expanded clones.

V gene: TRBV6-5; clone size: NA; D gene: TRBD2; J gene: TRBJ2-1; CDR3 protein: CASRTGTSVYEQFF; CDR3 DNA: TGTGCCAGCAGGACCGGGACTAGTGTTTATGAGCAGTTCTTC
V gene: TRBV11-1; clone size: NA; D gene: TRBD1; J gene: TRBJ2-7; CDR3 protein: CASSLVSGQGIVEQYF; CDR3 DNA: TGTGCCAGCAGCTTAGTTTCGGGACAGGGAATCGTCGAGCAGTACTTC
V gene: TRBV3-1/TRBV3-2; clone size: once; D gene: NA; J gene: TRBJ2-3; CDR3 protein: CASSQERESRGRDTQYF; CDR3 DNA: TGTGCCAGCAGCCAAGAAAGAGAGTCCAGGGGAAGGGATACGCAGTATTTT
V gene: TRBV11-2; clone size: NA; D gene: NA; J gene: TRBJ2-5; CDR3 protein: CASSLGNQETQYF; CDR3 DNA: TGTGCCAGCAGCTTAGGAAACCAAGAGACCCAGTACTTC
V gene: TRBV6-5; clone size: NA; D gene: TRBD2; J gene: TRBJ2-7; CDR3 protein: CASTSTGGWSYEQYF; CDR3 DNA: TGTGCCAGCACTTCCACCGGGGGGTGGTCCTACGAGCAGTACTTC
V gene: TRBV7-3; clone size: NA; D gene: NA; J gene: TRBJ2-7; CDR3 protein: CASSTDSGEQYF; CDR3 DNA: TGTGCCAGCAGCACGGACAGTGGCGAGCAGTACTTC
V gene: TRBV7-2; clone size: NA; D gene: NA; J gene: TRBJ1-2; CDR3 protein: CASSLNPRGLGYGYTF; CDR3 DNA: TGTGCCAGCAGCTTAAACCCCCGGGGGTTGGGCTATGGCTACACCTTC
V gene: TRBV21-1; clone size: NA; D gene: NA; J gene: TRBJ1-5; CDR3 protein: CASSKVGQGAWGNQPQHF; CDR3 DNA: NA
V gene: TRBV27; clone size: NA; D gene: TRBD2; J gene: TRBJ2-1; CDR3 protein: CASSFVGRIGGEQFF; CDR3 DNA: TGTGCCAGCAGTTTTGTCGGGAGGATCGGCGGTGAGCAGTTCTTC
V gene: TRBV12-5; clone size: few; D gene: NA; J gene: TRBJ1-1; CDR3 protein: CASGLDHMNTEAFF; CDR3 DNA: TGTGCTAGTGGTTTGGACCACATGAACACTGAAGCTTTCTTT
V gene: TRBV11-2; clone size: NA; D gene: NA; J gene: TRBJ1-1; CDR3 protein: CASSLGMRAFF; CDR3 DNA: TGTGCCAGCAGCTTGGGGATGCGAGCTTTCTTT
V gene: TRBV5-4; clone size: NA; D gene: NA; J gene: TRBJ1-1; CDR3 protein: CASSLGGASGTEAFF; CDR3 DNA: TGTGCCAGCAGTCTTGGAGGGGCGAGTGGAACTGAAGCTTTCTTT
V gene: TRBV5-4; clone size: NA; D gene: TRBD2; J gene: TRBJ2-1; CDR3 protein: CASSLVVAGGFYNEQFF; CDR3 DNA: TGTGCCAGCAGCTTGGTAGTGGCGGGGGGTTTCTACAATGAGCAGTTCTTC